This T cell receptor beta chain emerged from a study of blood T cell repertoires in COVID-19 (dated by TCRdb to the early 2020s). Background for the entire study: Samples covering the acute and convalescent phases of COVID-19 were provided by collaborators in the United States, Italy and Spain. Subjects who had been exposed to COVID-19, were actively infected with it, or had recovered from it provided the deeply sampled blood TCRbeta repertoires that made up the dataset. Where HLA class I and class II types were available, the types were taken from metadata supplied by the sample provider, not from assay-based typing. The samples were drawn from the first 160 participants of the ongoing ImmuneRACE study and from 950 to 1,500 subjects provided by 6 global collaborators. The repertoires were released in a freely available public database meant as a resource for research on the immune response to SARS-CoV-2. Sample metadata almost always included a de-identified subject ID, COVID-19 status, age in years and sex. The prospective study material was composed of cDNA or gDNA derived from T cells, B-cell-depleted T cells, or PBMCs. General conclusions and limits of the study: The amount of clinical and demographic metadata varied by source and participant and was provided uncurated.

Whole blood was collected in K2EDTA tubes by collaborating institutions according to the institutions' own protocols. For TCRbeta analysis, collaborator samples were shipped as frozen whole blood, as isolated PBMCs, or as DNA extracted from either sample type. The immunoSEQ Assay, a bias-controlled multiplex PCR, was used to amplify TCRbeta CDR3 regions from genomic DNA. The original pipeline was this. The number of nucleated cells in each sample was estimated by amplification of reference gene primers within the assay. Sequence reads were collapsed and filtered to measure the absolute abundance of every unique TCRbeta CDR3 rearrangement. For each sample, productive Simpson clonality was calculated as the square root of Simpson's diversity index across productive rearrangements. TCRdb took this table from immuneACCESS and kept in-frame rearrangements with V and J called. Such tables lack part of the clones; where checked against another copy, unresolved V genes explain under half of the gap, and the rest is unexplained. V and J calls plus clone size are reproduced from that table; the DNA served to infer D and trimming. The sample table holds approximately 29,000 clones, of which 65% to 85% were seen once. The ten largest make up around 15% of the sample.

From the cysteine up to the phenylalanine, the CDR3 has a length of 17 residues. Only the CDR3 DNA is retained, 51 bases long and in frame from the first base. From the germline V gene, CDR1 is SGHDT and CDR2 is YYEEEE. At the junction V is shortened by 4 bases and J by 1 base; bases outside the gene matches: 11. With regard to this clone: The target of this receptor is not known. No much larger clone exists at a distance of one base, and base qualities are not known.

The chain uses TRBV5-6 and TRBJ1-2; 9 central nucleotides agree with TRBD1. The sequenced sample consisted of peripheral blood. This receptor was obtained from a woman aged 55-70 years with acute or convalescent COVID-19. The CDR3 region: CASSPPPDRGLNYGYTF. The bases are TGTGCCAGCAGCCCCCCTCCGGACAGGGGCCTTAACTATGGCTACACCTTC.